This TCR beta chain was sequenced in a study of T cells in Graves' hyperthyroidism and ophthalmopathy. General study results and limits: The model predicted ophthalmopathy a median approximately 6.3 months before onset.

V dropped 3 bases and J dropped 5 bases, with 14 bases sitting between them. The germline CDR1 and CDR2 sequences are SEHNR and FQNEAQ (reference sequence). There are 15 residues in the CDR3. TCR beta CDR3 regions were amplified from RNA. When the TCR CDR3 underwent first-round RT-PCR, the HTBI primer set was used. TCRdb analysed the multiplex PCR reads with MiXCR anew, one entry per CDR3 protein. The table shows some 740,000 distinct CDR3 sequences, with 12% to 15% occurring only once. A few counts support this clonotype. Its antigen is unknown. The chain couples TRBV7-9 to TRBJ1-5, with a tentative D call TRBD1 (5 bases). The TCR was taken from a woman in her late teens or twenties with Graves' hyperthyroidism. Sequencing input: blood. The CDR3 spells CASSFGTSFDQPQHF. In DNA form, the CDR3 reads TGTGCCAGCAGCTTCGGGACGAGTTTCGATCAGCCCCAGCATTTT.